One TCR beta chain is described in this entry. Its antigen is not known. This entry is derived from a study of T cell responses to AZD1222 COVID-19 vaccine. CDR3 size: 14 residues. Between the trimmed V and J ends, which lost 2 bases and 0 bases, there was a span of 5 bases. Germline-derived CDR1 and CDR2 are SGHTA and FQGTGA. Clones were sequenced by immunoSEQ multiplex PCR, and TCRdb holds only the in-frame ones, with some missing. The sample records about 120,000 clones, about 92% being singletons. Findings and limits, study-wide: Two AZD1222 doses significantly raised spike-specific TCR breadth and depth over controls. Mostly white British, mostly female donors; authors suggested clonal diversity may be underestimated.

The sequence was obtained from an adult in good health. Sequencing was performed on peripheral blood, taken on day 0 of MenACWY control vaccination. This chain uses TRBV7-3 with TRBJ1-3, with D unresolved. In DNA, the CDR3 is TGTGCCAGCAGCTTAGGCACCTCTGGAAACACCATATATTTT. Translation: CASSLGTSGNTIYF.